This TCR beta chain was identified in a study of regulatory T cells in long-lasting Graves disease. This clonotype was counted a few times. Its antigen is as yet unknown. Findings and caveats of the study: Having only a small sample size may have limited accuracy.

Assembly of TCR beta libraries relied on iRepertoire HTBI primers together with Arm-PCR of CDR3 regions. In the study's own analysis: Samples revealed 50 to 75 TRBV and 14 TRBJ segments. TCRdb redid the calling of the multiplex PCR reads with MiXCR, one entry per CDR3 protein. V and J calls and clone size were set by TCRdb, not the authors. The sample contains 420,000 or so distinct CDR3 sequences, about a quarter of which appear only once. Documented time point: persistent/refractory GD, antithyroid drugs over 5 years with positive TRAb. The authors made the TCR library using RNA they extracted from PBMCs. Diagnosis followed American Thyroid Association guidelines for Graves' disease. The sequence derives from a female donor with Graves disease. Sample: peripheral blood mononuclear cells (PBMCs), taken when the disease was refractory, from a patient treated with antithyroid drugs.

CDR3 residues: CASSDGTGNQPQHF. CDR3 in DNA: TGTGCCAGCAGCGATGGGACAGGCAATCAGCCCCAGCATTTT. This sequence joins TRBV12-3 or TRBV12-4 and TRBJ1-5; 7 bases agree with TRBD1. This CDR3 is built from 14 residues. J gave up 2 bases and V 6 bases, and 4 bases lay outside the gene matches.